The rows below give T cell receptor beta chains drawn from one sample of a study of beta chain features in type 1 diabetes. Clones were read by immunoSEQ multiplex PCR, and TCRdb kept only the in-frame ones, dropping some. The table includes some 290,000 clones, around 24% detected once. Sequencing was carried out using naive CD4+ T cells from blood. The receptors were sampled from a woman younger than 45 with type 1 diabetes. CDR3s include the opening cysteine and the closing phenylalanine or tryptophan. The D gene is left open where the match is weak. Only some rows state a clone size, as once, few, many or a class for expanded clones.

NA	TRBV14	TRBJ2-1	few	CASSQAGYNEQFF	TGTGCCAGCAGCCAGGCAGGCTACAATGAGCAGTTCTTC
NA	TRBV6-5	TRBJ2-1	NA	CASSYSKAQGNEQFF	TGTGCCAGCAGTTACTCGAAGGCCCAGGGCAATGAGCAGTTCTTC
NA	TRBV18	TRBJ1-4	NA	CASSPRGAEGEKLFF	TGTGCCAGCTCACCACGCGGGGCAGAAGGGGAAAAACTGTTTTTT
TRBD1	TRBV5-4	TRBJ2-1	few	CASSPGQGTYNEQFF	TGTGCCAGCAGCCCCGGACAGGGTACCTACAATGAGCAGTTCTTC
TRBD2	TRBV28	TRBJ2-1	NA	CASRPGTIYNEQFF	TGTGCCAGCAGGCCCGGGACTATCTACAATGAGCAGTTCTTC
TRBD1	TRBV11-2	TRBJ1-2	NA	CASSLISRTGHNYGYTF	TGTGCCAGCAGCTTAATCTCCAGGACAGGGCATAACTATGGCTACACCTTC
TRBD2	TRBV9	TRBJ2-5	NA	CASSVGSSGRETQYF	TGTGCCAGCAGCGTAGGATCGAGCGGGAGGGAGACCCAGTACTTC
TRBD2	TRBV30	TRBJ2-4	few	CAWRDSGLDKNIQYF	TGTGCCTGGAGAGATAGCGGGTTAGACAAAAACATTCAGTACTTC
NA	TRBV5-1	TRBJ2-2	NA	CASSFPAGIDAGELFF	TGCGCCAGCAGCTTCCCAGCAGGCATTGACGCCGGGGAGCTGTTTTTT
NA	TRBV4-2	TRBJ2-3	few	CASSLTLGQGGNTQYF	TGTGCCAGCAGCCTGACCCTTGGACAGGGAGGGAATACGCAGTATTTT
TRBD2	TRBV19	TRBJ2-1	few	CASTDGLAGEQFF	TGTGCCAGTACTGACGGACTAGCTGGTGAGCAGTTCTTC
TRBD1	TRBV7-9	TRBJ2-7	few	CASSLGQGNEQYF	TGTGCCAGCAGCTTGGGACAGGGAAACGAGCAGTACTTC
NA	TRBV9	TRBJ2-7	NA	CASSVSLAIYEQYF	TGTGCCAGCAGCGTTAGCCTAGCAATCTACGAGCAGTACTTC
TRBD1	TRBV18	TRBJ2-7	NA	CASSPRTGADYEQYF	TGTGCCAGCTCACCCCGGACAGGGGCTGACTACGAGCAGTACTTC
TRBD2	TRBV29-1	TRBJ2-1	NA	CSVEPGTSGNEQFF	TGCAGCGTTGAACCCGGGACTAGCGGGAATGAGCAGTTCTTC
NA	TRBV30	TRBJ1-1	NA	CACRGYTAFF	TGTGCCTGCAGGGGATATACGGCTTTCTTT
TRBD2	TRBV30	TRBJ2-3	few	CAWDRDRRTSGRKADTQYF	TGTGCCTGGGACCGGGACAGACGGACTAGCGGGAGAAAAGCGGATACGCAGTATTTT
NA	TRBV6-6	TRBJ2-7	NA	CASSPSPAYEQYF	TGTGCCAGCAGCCCCTCCCCCGCCTACGAGCAGTACTTC
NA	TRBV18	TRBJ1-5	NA	CASSPGQFNQPQHF	TGTGCCAGCTCACCGGGGCAGTTCAATCAGCCCCAGCATTTT
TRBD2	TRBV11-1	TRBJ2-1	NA	CASSRTSGGYNEQFF	TGTGCCAGCAGTCGGACTAGCGGGGGGTACAATGAGCAGTTCTTC
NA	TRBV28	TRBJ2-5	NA	CASSGTGNLETQYF	TGTGCCAGCAGTGGTACAGGGAATCTGGAGACCCAGTACTTC
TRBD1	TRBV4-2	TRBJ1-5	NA	CASSQYRDRLNQPQHF	TGTGCCAGCAGCCAGTACCGGGACAGACTAAATCAGCCCCAGCATTTT
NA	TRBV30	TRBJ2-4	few	CAWSRLAKNIQYF	TGTGCCTGGAGTAGACTAGCCAAAAACATTCAGTACTTC
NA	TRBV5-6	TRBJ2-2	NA	CASSLLDRNTGELFF	TGTGCCAGCAGCTTACTGGACAGGAACACCGGGGAGCTGTTTTTT